The rows below give T cell receptor beta chains drawn from one sample of a study of T cell repertoires in cytomegalovirus infection. In TCRdb, the reads were re-called with MiXCR into one record per CDR3 protein. The table includes more than 350,000 distinct CDR3 sequences, under 40% detected once. Sequenced sample: PBMCs. Receptor source: a human donor in good health (CMV status not recorded). Some clones in this sample may be carry-over from other donors' samples. Each CDR3 is given with its conserved first and last residue. Each record gives: J gene, clone size, D gene, CDR3 length, V gene, CDR3 DNA, CDR3 protein. D genes are given only for firm matches. Only part of the rows carry a size: once, few, many, or a class if the clone is expanded.

TRBJ2-1 - - 12 TRBV7-6 TGTGCCAGCCAGAAGGGGAACAATGAGCAGTTCTTC CASQKGNNEQFF
TRBJ2-2 few TRBD1 15 TRBV24-1 TGTGCCACGCAGATAGGGGGACAGGGTTCCGGGGAGCTGTTTTTT CATQIGGQGSGELFF
TRBJ2-5 many TRBD2 18 TRBV12-3/TRBV12-4 TGTGCCAGCAGTTTGCCAGGACTAGCGGGGGGGCTGCGAGAGACCCAGTACTTC CASSLPGLAGGLRETQYF
TRBJ2-5 few - 14 TRBV5-1 TGCGCCAGCAGCTTGGTCCCAGGAGAAGAGACCCAGTACTTC CASSLVPGEETQYF
TRBJ1-4 - - 13 TRBV6-1 TGTGCCAGCACGCAGGGAAGTAATGAAAAACTGTTTTTT CASTQGSNEKLFF
TRBJ1-4 - - 14 TRBV12-3/TRBV12-4 TGTGCCAGCAGTTATCTCGGAAGGGGGGAAAAACTGTTTTTT CASSYLGRGEKLFF
TRBJ2-3 few - 15 TRBV27 TGTGCCAGCAGTTTAAAAGGGGGGGAAACAGATACGCAGTATTTT CASSLKGGETDTQYF
TRBJ1-6 - - 14 TRBV19 TGTGCCAGTAGACTCGACAGGACGAATTCACCCCTCCACTTT CASRLDRTNSPLHF
TRBJ2-5 few - 14 TRBV7-3 TGTGCCAGCAGCGCCCCGGGTTTTGGGGAGACCCAGTACTTC CASSAPGFGETQYF
TRBJ2-1 few TRBD2 18 TRBV27 TGTGCCAGCAGTTCCCCGGGACTAGCGGGGGGGCTCTACAATGAGCAGTTCTTC CASSSPGLAGGLYNEQFF
TRBJ2-5 - - 13 TRBV11-2 TGTGCCCGCAGCTTATCCGGTCCGGAGACCCAGTACTTC CARSLSGPETQYF
TRBJ1-2 many - 14 TRBV27 TGTGCCAGCAGTTTAAAGGGTCGGGGGGTAGGCTACACCTTC CASSLKGRGVGYTF
TRBJ2-7 few - 17 TRBV4-1 TGCGCCAGCAGCCAAGACGGAACGCCTGGAAAAACCTACGAGCAGTACTTC CASSQDGTPGKTYEQYF
TRBJ1-5 many - 14 TRBV7-2 TGTGCCAGCAGCTCAGGTGGGGGAGGTCAGCCCCAGCATTTT CASSSGGGGQPQHF
TRBJ2-7 - TRBD1 14 TRBV18 TGTGCCAGCTCACCACGCCAGGGGGTCTACGAGCAGTACTTC CASSPRQGVYEQYF
TRBJ2-7 - TRBD1 15 TRBV6-2/TRBV6-3 TGTTCCAGCAGTAATTTAGCAGGGGGCCTCTACGATCAGTACTTC CSSSNLAGGLYDQYF
TRBJ1-2 - - 13 TRBV18 TGTGCCAGCTCACCAGAACTTAACTATGGCTACACCTTC CASSPELNYGYTF
TRBJ1-2 - - 13 TRBV29-1 TGCAGCGTTGTGGCCCCCGGCCAGGGGCGCTACACCTTC CSVVAPGQGRYTF
TRBJ1-5 few - 15 TRBV28 TGTGCCAGCAGTTTCTCGGGCAGTACCAATCAGCCCCAGCATTTT CASSFSGSTNQPQHF
TRBJ1-5 - - 14 TRBV12-3/TRBV12-4 TGTGCCAGCAGTTTCCGGGGCACTAATCAGCCCCAGCATTTT CASSFRGTNQPQHF
TRBJ2-5 - TRBD2 16 TRBV6-1 TGTGCCAGCAGTGAAGAGGCTAGCGGGGGGAAGGAGACCCAGTACTTC CASSEEASGGKETQYF
TRBJ2-5 few - 14 TRBV4-2 TGTGCCAGCAGCCAAGACCATGGGCTAGGGACCCAGTACTTC CASSQDHGLGTQYF
TRBJ2-1 many TRBD1 16 TRBV7-2 TGTGCCAGCAGCTTAGCCGGGACAGGGGGCAACAATGAGCAGTTCTTC CASSLAGTGGNNEQFF
TRBJ2-5 few TRBD2 17 TRBV4-1 TGCGCCAGCAGCCAAGTCCTAGCGGGGGGCCACCAAGAGACCCAGTACTTC CASSQVLAGGHQETQYF
TRBJ2-1 few - 16 TRBV29-1 TGCAGCGTTGAAGATAACTGGCAGGGTGTTGCCAATGAGCAGTTCTTC CSVEDNWQGVANEQFF
TRBJ2-2 few - 17 TRBV2 TGTGCCAGCAGTGAAGTTGTATGGGCGGGGTCCACCGGGGAGCTGTTTTTT CASSEVVWAGSTGELFF
TRBJ2-5 few - 15 TRBV5-1 TGCGCCAGCAGCAGGGAGATCGGGGGCCAAGAGACCCAGTACTTC CASSREIGGQETQYF
TRBJ1-4 few - 15 TRBV15 TGTGCCACCAGCAGAGATAAGGCGAGGGGTGAAAAACTGTTTTTT CATSRDKARGEKLFF
TRBJ2-7 - - 15 TRBV11-2 TGTGCCAGCAGCTTTTCGGCCAATTTCGGAAACGAGCAGTACTTC CASSFSANFGNEQYF
TRBJ1-5 few - 14 TRBV20-1 TGCAGTGCTAGAGATGTGGCAGAGAATCAGCCCCAGCATTTT CSARDVAENQPQHF
TRBJ2-1 many - 8 TRBV7-6 TGTGCCAGCAGTCCGCAGTTCTTC CASSPQFF
TRBJ1-1 - TRBD1 13 TRBV5-1 TGCGCCAGCAGCCGAGACAGGGGAGGTGAAGCTTTCTTT CASSRDRGGEAFF
TRBJ1-2 few - 12 TRBV7-9 TGTGCCAGCAGCCTAACCTCGAGTGGCTACACCTTC CASSLTSSGYTF
TRBJ2-3 once - 16 TRBV20-1 TGCAGTGCTAGGGACCTGGCTGGAGAACGCACAGATACGCAGTATTTT CSARDLAGERTDTQYF
TRBJ2-7 many - 14 TRBV7-2 TGTGCCAGCAGCCAAGACCCGGCGGGCTACGAGCAGTACTTC CASSQDPAGYEQYF
TRBJ1-2 - - 13 TRBV12-3/TRBV12-4 TGTGCCAGCAGTCCCCAGTATAACTATGGCTACACCTTC CASSPQYNYGYTF
TRBJ2-5 - - 17 TRBV7-9 TGTTCCAGCAGCTTAGCGGTCCGGGGGGCGATCCAAGAGACCCAGTACTTC CSSSLAVRGAIQETQYF
TRBJ2-1 - - 16 TRBV2 TGTGCCAGCAGTGAAGCTGCCGTTATAAGTGGCAATGAGCAGTTCTTC CASSEAAVISGNEQFF
TRBJ1-2 - - 16 TRBV12-3/TRBV12-4 TGTGCCAGCAGTCTATGGATGGGGGGCCTTGACTATGGCTACACCTTC CASSLWMGGLDYGYTF
TRBJ2-3 - - 16 TRBV2 TGTGCCAGCAGTGAATTACCGGCAGTCCGACGCGATACGCAGTATTTT CASSELPAVRRDTQYF